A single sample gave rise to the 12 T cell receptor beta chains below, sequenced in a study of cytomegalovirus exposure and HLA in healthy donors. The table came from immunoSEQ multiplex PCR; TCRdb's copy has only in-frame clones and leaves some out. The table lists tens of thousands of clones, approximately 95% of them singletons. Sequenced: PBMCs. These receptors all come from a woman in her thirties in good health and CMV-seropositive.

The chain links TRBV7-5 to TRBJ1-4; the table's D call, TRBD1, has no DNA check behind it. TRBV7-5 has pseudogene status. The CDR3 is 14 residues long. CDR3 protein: CARSLAGWDEKLFF. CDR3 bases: TGTGCCAGAAGCTTGGCAGGTTGGGATGAAAAACTGTTTTTT.

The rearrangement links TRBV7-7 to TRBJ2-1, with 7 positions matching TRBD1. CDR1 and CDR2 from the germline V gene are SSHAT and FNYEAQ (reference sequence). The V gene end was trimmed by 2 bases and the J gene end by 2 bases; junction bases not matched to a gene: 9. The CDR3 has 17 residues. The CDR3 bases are TGTGCCAGCAGCTTATCCACTCCAGGGGGACCCTACAATGAGCAGTTCTTC. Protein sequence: CASSLSTPGGPYNEQFF.

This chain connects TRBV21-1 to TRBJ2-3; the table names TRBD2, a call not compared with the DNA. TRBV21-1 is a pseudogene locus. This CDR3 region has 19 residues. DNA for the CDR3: TGTGCCAGCAGCATAACGGGGGATTTAGCGGGGCCATGCACAGATACGCAGTATTTT. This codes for CASSITGDLAGPCTDTQYF.

The CDR3 coding sequence is TGTGCCACCAGCAGAGATCACAGGTCCGGAGAGACCCAGTACTTC. Protein sequence: CATSRDHRSGETQYF. The chain carries TRBV15 and TRBJ2-5, with D possibly being TRBD1 (5 bases). The CDR3 runs 15 residues. Germline lookup yields CDR1 LNHNV and CDR2 YYDKDF (reference sequence). The V end was cut by 0 bases, the J end by 4 bases, with 12 bases between.

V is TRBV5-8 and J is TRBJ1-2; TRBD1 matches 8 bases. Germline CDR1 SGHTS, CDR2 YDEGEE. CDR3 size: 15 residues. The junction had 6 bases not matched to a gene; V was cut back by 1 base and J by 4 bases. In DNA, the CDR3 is TGTGCCAGCAGCTTGTTGGCAGGGGGCGGCTATGGCTACACCTTC. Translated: CASSLLAGGGYGYTF.

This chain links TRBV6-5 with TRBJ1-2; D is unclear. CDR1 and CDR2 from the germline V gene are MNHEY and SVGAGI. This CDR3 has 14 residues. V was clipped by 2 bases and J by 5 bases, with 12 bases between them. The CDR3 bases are TGTGCCAGCAGTTACGAGCCCCGTTCTTATGGCTACACCTTC. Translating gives CASSYEPRSYGYTF.

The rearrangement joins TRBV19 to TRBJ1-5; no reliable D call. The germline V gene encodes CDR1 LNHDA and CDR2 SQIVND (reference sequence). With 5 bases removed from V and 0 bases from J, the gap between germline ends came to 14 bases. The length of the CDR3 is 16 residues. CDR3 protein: CASSVGRPFSNQPQHF. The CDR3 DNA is TGTGCCAGTAGTGTGGGCCGACCCTTTAGCAATCAGCCCCAGCATTTT.

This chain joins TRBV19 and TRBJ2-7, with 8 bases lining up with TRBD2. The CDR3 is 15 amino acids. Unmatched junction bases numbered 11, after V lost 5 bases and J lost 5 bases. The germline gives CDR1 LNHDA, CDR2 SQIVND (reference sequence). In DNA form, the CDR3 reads TGTGCCAGTAGTCCTTCAGCGGGAGTCGGGAACGAGCAGTACTTC. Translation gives CASSPSAGVGNEQYF. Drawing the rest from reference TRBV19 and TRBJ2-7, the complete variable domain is DGGITQSPKYLFRKEGQNVTLSCEQNLNHDAMYWYRQDPGQGLRLIYYSQIVNDFQKGDIAEGYSVSREKKESFPLTVTSAQKNPTAFYLCASSPSAGVGNEQYFGPGTRLTVT.

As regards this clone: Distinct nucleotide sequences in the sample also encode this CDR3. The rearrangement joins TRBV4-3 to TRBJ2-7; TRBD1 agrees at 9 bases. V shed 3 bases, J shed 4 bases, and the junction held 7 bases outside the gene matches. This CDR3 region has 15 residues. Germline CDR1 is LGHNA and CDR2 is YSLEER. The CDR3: CASSQDRQGGYEQYF. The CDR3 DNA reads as TGCGCCAGCAGCCAGGACCGACAGGGGGGATACGAGCAGTACTTC.

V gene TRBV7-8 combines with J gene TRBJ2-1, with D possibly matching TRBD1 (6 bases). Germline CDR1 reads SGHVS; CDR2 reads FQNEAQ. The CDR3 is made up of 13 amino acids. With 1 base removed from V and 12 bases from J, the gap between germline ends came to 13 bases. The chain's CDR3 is CASSLVSGAGQFF. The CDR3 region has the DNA TGTGCCAGCAGCTTAGTATCAGGGGCAGGGCAGTTCTTC.

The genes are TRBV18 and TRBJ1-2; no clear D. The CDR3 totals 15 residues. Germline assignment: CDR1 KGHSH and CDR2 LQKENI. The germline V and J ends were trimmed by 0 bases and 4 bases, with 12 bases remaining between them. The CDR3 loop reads CASSPPEGRAYGYTF. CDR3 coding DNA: TGTGCCAGCTCACCACCTGAGGGTAGGGCCTATGGCTACACCTTC.

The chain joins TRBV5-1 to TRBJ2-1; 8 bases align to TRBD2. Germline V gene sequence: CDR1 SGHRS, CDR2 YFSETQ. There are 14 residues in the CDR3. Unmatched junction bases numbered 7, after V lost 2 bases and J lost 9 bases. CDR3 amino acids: CASSLSSGRLEQFF. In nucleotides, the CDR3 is TGCGCCAGCAGCTTATCCAGCGGGAGACTTGAGCAGTTCTTC.